The rows below give T cell receptor beta chains drawn from one sample of a study of blood T cell repertoires in COVID-19. Generated by immunoSEQ multiplex PCR, the TCRdb table keeps only in-frame clones and is missing some. Found here are nearly 70,000 clones, about 90% of them singletons; the top ten hold roughly 3.2%. Sequenced material: peripheral blood. The receptors come from a woman in her fifties or sixties with COVID-19, enrolled during active disease. The CDR3 runs from the conserved cysteine through the conserved F or W. The D gene is left open where the match is weak. Expanded clones are given a class, and other clones once, few, many or no size at all.

v_call,clone_size,d_call,j_call,cdr3_nt,cdr3_aa
TRBV7-3,NA,TRBD2,TRBJ2-1,TGTGCCAGCAGCGCTAGCGGGAGGGCCGATTACAATGAGCAGTTCTTC,CASSASGRADYNEQFF
TRBV6-5,NA,NA,TRBJ2-7,TGTGCCAGCAGTCTTAGTGGACTTCCCTACGAGCAGTACTTC,CASSLSGLPYEQYF
TRBV9,NA,NA,TRBJ2-2,TGTGCCAGCAGCGTAGTTGGGGGAGGAGGGTTGGGCACCGGGGAGCTGTTTTTT,CASSVVGGGGLGTGELFF
TRBV28,NA,TRBD1,TRBJ2-5,TGTGCCAGCAGGCGACAGGGTGGACAGACCCAGTACTTC,CASRRQGGQTQYF
TRBV9,once,NA,TRBJ1-3,TGTGCCAGCAGCTGGGGAGTAAGGGTTCCCGGAAACACCATATATTTT,CASSWGVRVPGNTIYF
TRBV5-1,NA,TRBD2,TRBJ2-3,TGCGCCAGCAGCGTGCCCGGGACTAGCGCTACAGATACGCAGTATTTT,CASSVPGTSATDTQYF
TRBV9,NA,NA,TRBJ2-7,TGTGCCAGCAGCGTAGTCCCTTCACAGGGAACCTCCTACGAGCAGTACTTC,CASSVVPSQGTSYEQYF
TRBV18,NA,TRBD2,TRBJ2-5,TGTGCCAGCTCACCGGGACTAGCGGGAGTCGGAGAGACCCAGTACTTC,CASSPGLAGVGETQYF
TRBV3-1/TRBV3-2,once,TRBD2,TRBJ2-2,TGTGCCAGCAGCCAAATAGGTGGCGGGAGCTCCGGGGAGCTGTTTTTT,CASSQIGGGSSGELFF
TRBV27,NA,TRBD1,TRBJ1-2,TGTGCCAGCAGTTCGTTAGGGACAGGGAGTAGTGGCTACACCTTC,CASSSLGTGSSGYTF
TRBV7-9,NA,NA,TRBJ1-4,TGTGCCAGCAGCCGTCCTCCCGAAAAACTGTTTTTT,CASSRPPEKLFF